These T cell receptor beta chains were read from a single sample in a study of PD-1 blockade in classical Hodgkin lymphoma. Measured with immunoSEQ multiplex PCR; TCRdb has only the in-frame clones, and not every one. The profile shows 30,000 or so clones, roughly 90% of them singletons. Sequencing was performed on CD4+ T cells from blood, taken at baseline. The receptors come from a human donor with classical Hodgkin lymphoma. Each CDR3 is given with its conserved first and last residue. A D gene is named only where the DNA matches it firmly. Some rows mark clone size as missing; the rest say once, few, many or name a class of expanded clone.

d_call	v_call	clone_size	j_call	cdr3_nt	cdr3_aa
.	TRBV2	.	TRBJ1-1	TGTGCCAGCAAGACTACAGCGAACACTGAAGCTTTCTTT	CASKTTANTEAFF
TRBD1	TRBV28	.	TRBJ1-1	TGTGCCAGCAGTCCGTGGACGGGACAGGGGAACACTGAAGCTTTCTTT	CASSPWTGQGNTEAFF
.	TRBV5-1	.	TRBJ1-1	TGCGCCAGCAGCTCGCTCACCCCCAACACTGAAGCTTTCTTT	CASSSLTPNTEAFF
.	TRBV7-9	few	TRBJ1-1	TGTGCCAGCAGCTTAGAGGACACTGAAGCTTTCTTT	CASSLEDTEAFF
.	TRBV10-3	.	TRBJ2-7	TGTGCCATCAGTGAGGCTAGCATCTACGAGCAGTACTTC	CAISEASIYEQYF
.	TRBV19	few	TRBJ1-1	TGTGCCAGTAGTATAGGGGGGACCACTGAAGCTTTCTTT	CASSIGGTTEAFF
.	TRBV30	few	TRBJ1-2	TGTGCCTGGAGTGAAGTGGCAGCCCACTACACCTTC	CAWSEVAAHYTF
.	TRBV19	.	TRBJ1-5	TGTGCCAGTAGTCTAGAGGGTCGGGGCAATCAGCCCCAGCATTTT	CASSLEGRGNQPQHF
TRBD2	TRBV6-1	.	TRBJ2-1	TGTGCCAGCAGTGTATTTTCGGGACTAGCGGGACTACCCAAGGGAAATGAGCAGTTCTTC	CASSVFSGLAGLPKGNEQFF
.	TRBV5-1	.	TRBJ1-2	TGCGCCAGCAGCTTGAGGGGCAGGGGATATAACTATGGCTACACCTTC	CASSLRGRGYNYGYTF
.	TRBV5-1	.	TRBJ2-7	TGCGCCAGCGCTCTAGAGGGTCCCCTCGAGCAGTACTTC	CASALEGPLEQYF
TRBD1	TRBV12-5	.	TRBJ2-7	TGTGCTAGTGGTTTGAATGTTGGGACAGGTGAGCACGAGCAGTACTTC	CASGLNVGTGEHEQYF
TRBD2	TRBV28	.	TRBJ2-4	TGTGCCAGCAGTCCGGGGGGGGTAGCCAAAAACATTCAGTACTTC	CASSPGGVAKNIQYF
.	TRBV9	.	TRBJ1-4	TGTGCCAGCAGCCCCGGGATAATGTCCTACGAAAAACTGTTTTTT	CASSPGIMSYEKLFF
.	TRBV18	.	TRBJ1-3	TGTGCCAGCTCACCCCTCGACAGTCCCGCTGGAAACACCATATATTTT	CASSPLDSPAGNTIYF
.	TRBV5-4	.	TRBJ2-3	TGTGCCAGCAGCTTGGAGAGGAGGGTGAATACGCAGTATTTT	CASSLERRVNTQYF
.	TRBV11-3	.	TRBJ2-7	TGTGCCAGCAGCTTAGAGGACGGGTACTACGAGCAGTACTTC	CASSLEDGYYEQYF
.	TRBV7-9	.	TRBJ2-5	TGTGCCAGCAGCCAGCAACAGGGAAACACGGAGACCCAGTACTTC	CASSQQQGNTETQYF
.	TRBV5-6	few	TRBJ1-1	TGTGCCAGCAGCACCACCGGACAGATGAACACTGAAGCTTTCTTT	CASSTTGQMNTEAFF
TRBD1	TRBV28	.	TRBJ2-3	TGTGCCAGCAGTGACCGGGACAGGGCCACAGATACGCAGTATTTT	CASSDRDRATDTQYF
TRBD2	TRBV6-1	once	TRBJ2-7	TGTGCCAGCACTCAGACTAGCGGCCCCTACGAGCAGTACTTC	CASTQTSGPYEQYF
TRBD1	TRBV7-9	.	TRBJ2-7	TGTGCCAGCAGCTCGGGGACAGGGAGATCCTACGAGCAGTACTTC	CASSSGTGRSYEQYF
TRBD1	TRBV6-6	.	TRBJ2-7	TGTGCCAGCAGCAACCAGGACAGGGGGTCCTACGAGCAGTACTTC	CASSNQDRGSYEQYF
.	TRBV9	.	TRBJ2-6	TGTGCCAGCAGCGTGGGGTGGTCTGGGGCCAACGTCCTGACTTTC	CASSVGWSGANVLTF
TRBD2	TRBV4-1	.	TRBJ2-7	TGCGCCAGCAGCCGAGGGACTAGCGGGAATGTACAGCAGTACTTC	CASSRGTSGNVQQYF
TRBD2	TRBV7-9	once	TRBJ2-1	TGTGCCAGCAGCTCGGGACTAGCGGGAGTCCATGAGCAGTTCTTC	CASSSGLAGVHEQFF
TRBD1	TRBV5-1	.	TRBJ2-7	TGCGCCAGCAGCCCCGGGACAGGGGTGTACGAGCAGTACTTC	CASSPGTGVYEQYF
.	TRBV5-1	.	TRBJ2-1	TGCGCCAGCCGTAACGAAGGGGGTTCAGGAGGTTCCTACAATGAGCAGTTCTTC	CASRNEGGSGGSYNEQFF
.	TRBV2	.	TRBJ2-2	TGTGCCAGCAGTGTCTGGGAGAGGGACACCGGGGAGCTGTTTTTT	CASSVWERDTGELFF
.	TRBV7-2	.	TRBJ1-5	TGTGCCAGCAGCCAAGGGGGGGGTAACAATCAGCCCCAGCATTTT	CASSQGGGNNQPQHF
TRBD1	TRBV6-4	few	TRBJ1-3	TGTGCCAGAACAACAGGGGGCTCTGGAAACACCATATATTTT	CARTTGGSGNTIYF
.	TRBV5-1	.	TRBJ1-1	TGCGCCAGCAGCTTGGCAGTGAACACTGAAGCTTTCTTT	CASSLAVNTEAFF
.	TRBV5-1	once	TRBJ2-2	TGCGCCAGCTTCGGAGGGGGGCTTAACACCGGGGAGCTGTTTTTT	CASFGGGLNTGELFF
TRBD1	TRBV27	.	TRBJ2-7	TGTGCCAGCAGTTACCAGACAGGGGCCAGTGAGCAGTACTTC	CASSYQTGASEQYF
.	TRBV28	.	TRBJ1-3	TGTGCCAGCAGTTTATCCCTCTTAGGGTCTGGAAACACCATATATTTT	CASSLSLLGSGNTIYF
.	TRBV5-1	.	TRBJ2-7	TGCGCCAGCAGCTTGGATGGCAGCTCCTACGAGCAGTACTTC	CASSLDGSSYEQYF